Listed here are 30 T cell receptor beta chains from one sample, sequenced in a study of blood T cells in healthy people across ages. Primed by a sample-barcoded 5' primer and a J-beta primer mix, a second PCR proceeded for about 6 to 12 cycles. TCRdb analysed the 5' RACE reads with MiXCR anew, one entry per CDR3 protein. The sample has some 1,000,000 distinct CDR3 sequences, 20% to 25% seen once. A further study also used this sample, focusing on T cells of mothers and their children.

Sequenced: blood. The source of these receptors is a girl aged 2 to 9 in good health.

This sequence joins TRBV5-5 and TRBJ2-6, with TRBD1 matching 8 bases. The V gene's germline CDR1 is SGHKS and CDR2 YYEKEE (reference sequence). This CDR3 is 19 amino acids long. V shed 4 bases and J 0 bases; nucleotides not matched to a gene: 12. DNA of the CDR3: TGTGCCAGCAGCCGGGTGTTGGACAGGGTATTCTCTGGGGCCAACGTCCTGACTTTC. It yields the protein CASSRVLDRVFSGANVLTF.

The chain couples TRBV7-2 to TRBJ2-5, with TRBD2 matching 14 bases. Judging by the DNA end, TRBJ2-1 fits better; the J call may be wrong. Germline V gives CDR1 SGHTA, CDR2 FQGNSA. This CDR3 is built from 15 residues. The CDR3: CASSAGLAGGHEQFF. DNA for the CDR3: TGTGCCAGCAGCGCCGGACTAGCGGGAGGCCACGAGCAGTTCTTC.

This clonotype was counted a few times. This sequence joins TRBV5-1 and TRBJ2-1; 8 nucleotides align to TRBD2. The CDR3 sequence is 16 residues long. Trimming took 7 bases from V and 9 from J; bases not matched to a gene: 18. CDR1 and CDR2 from the germline V gene are SGHRS and YFSETQ. CDR3 in amino acids: CASSMGLGSSYGEQFF. As DNA, the CDR3 is TGCGCCAGCTCCATGGGACTAGGTAGTAGTTATGGTGAGCAGTTCTTC.

As DNA, the CDR3 is TGTGCCAGCAGCGGGGGATACGTCAATAATTCACCCCTCCACTTT. Translated, it gives CASSGGYVNNSPLHF. This chain links TRBV12-3 or TRBV12-4 with TRBJ1-6, with TRBD1 as a possible D gene (5 bases). Trimming shortened V by 6 bases and J by 5 bases, and 14 bases separated the two germline ends. The CDR3 is 15 amino acids.

This clonotype turned up a few times. The rearrangement joins TRBV6-4 to TRBJ2-5; D possibly corresponds to TRBD2 (5 bases). The tail of the sequence fits TRBJ2-1 better, so the J call may be wrong. Germline V CDR1 and CDR2: MRHNA, SNTAGT. This CDR3 is 13 amino acids long. The CDR3 reads CASSDGGGDEQFF. CDR3 DNA sequence: TGTGCCAGCAGTGACGGAGGAGGCGATGAGCAGTTCTTC.

This clonotype appeared a few times. Germline is not matched at one junction end, which may reflect a read error. The rearrangement joins TRBV11-2 to TRBJ2-3; perhaps TRBD1 as D (6 bases). The CDR3 runs 14 residues. Germline values: CDR1 SGHAT, CDR2 FQNNGV. In nucleotides, the CDR3 is TGTGCCGGCAGCTTGACAGGATACACAGATACGCAGTATTTT. Amino acids: CAGSLTGYTDTQYF.

This clonotype was detected only a few times. The chain employs TRBV2 and TRBJ2-7; D is undetermined. V lost 8 bases and J 4 bases, leaving 15 bases between the germline ends. This CDR3 has 13 amino acids. Germline assignment: CDR1 SNHLY and CDR2 FYNNEI. CDR3 bases: TGTGCCAGCTTAACGCAGGTTCCGTACGAGCAGTACTTC. Its translation: CASLTQVPYEQYF. The variable domain in full, completed from reference TRBV2 and TRBJ2-7, reads EPEVTQTPSHQVTQMGQEVILRCVPISNHLYFYWYRQILGQKVEFLVSFYNNEISEKSEIFDDQFSVERPDGSNFTLKIRSTKLEDSAMYFCASLTQVPYEQYFGPGTRLTVT.

The chain uses TRBV29-1 and TRBJ2-1; the D is unclear. Looked up from germline, CDR1 is SQVTM and CDR2 is ANQGSEA. The V end lost 8 bases, the J end lost 3 bases, and 14 bases lay between the germline ends. The CDR3 runs 13 residues. CDR3 DNA sequence: TGCAGCCCCAAGCTCGTAGACTACAATGAGCAGTTCTTC. It translates to CSPKLVDYNEQFF.

This clonotype was counted a single time. This chain uses TRBV4-2 with TRBJ1-2; D gene unclear. V lost 8 bases and J lost 7, with 17 bases in between. Per germline, CDR1 LGHNA and CDR2 YNFKEQ. CDR3 length: 13 residues. In nucleotides, the CDR3 is TGTGCCAGCCAGAAAGAAAACGGCGGTGGCTACACCTTC. Translated: CASQKENGGGYTF.

This clonotype came up many times. The rearrangement joins TRBV15 to TRBJ2-7; possible D gene TRBD2, 5 bases. The ends were cut back, 1 base at V and 1 base at J, with 14 bases in the middle. This CDR3 comprises 16 residues. CDR1 is LNHNV and CDR2 is YYDKDF in the germline V gene (reference sequence). CDR3 region: CATSRARERLSYEQYF. The DNA for the CDR3 is TGTGCCACCAGCAGAGCCCGAGAGCGGTTATCCTACGAGCAGTACTTC.

The chain couples TRBV12-3 or TRBV12-4 to TRBJ1-1, with 7 bases lining up with TRBD1. The V and J ends lost 8 bases and 4 bases, in that order; junction bases with no gene match: 7. This CDR3 comprises 13 residues. CDR3 residues: CASRAQGGTEAFF. The CDR3 coding sequence is TGTGCCAGCCGGGCCCAGGGGGGCACTGAAGCTTTCTTT.

This clonotype was detected only a few times. The V gene is TRBV29-1, the J gene TRBJ1-3, with TRBD1 as a possible D gene (5 bases). There are 12 residues in the CDR3. CDR1 is SQVTM, CDR2 ANQGSEA, per germline. Trimming took 6 bases from V and 6 from J, leaving 12 bases between them. CDR3 in amino acids: CSVAKGENTIYF. In DNA, the CDR3 is TGCAGCGTCGCAAAAGGGGAAAACACCATATATTTT.

This clonotype has only a few counts. The chain is built from TRBV2 and TRBJ1-5, with no clear D. Germline CDR1 is SNHLY and CDR2 is FYNNEI. This CDR3 is 11 amino acids long. Trimming stripped 6 bases from V and 5 bases from J, with 5 bases between. Here the CDR3 reads CASRSDQPQHF. Written as DNA, the CDR3 is TGTGCCAGCAGAAGCGATCAGCCCCAGCATTTT.

The V call is TRBV9, the J call TRBJ2-1, with D uncertain. Trimming removed 1 base from V and 5 bases from J, with 10 bases in between. This CDR3 contains 14 residues. Germline V gene lookup returns CDR1 SGDLS and CDR2 YYNGEE. The CDR3 region has the DNA TGTGCCAGCAGCGTACAAGGGTCCAACAATGAGCAGTTCTTC. This translates into CASSVQGSNNEQFF.

The rearrangement joins TRBV12-3 or TRBV12-4 to TRBJ1-1, with D uncertain. The CDR3 contains 13 residues. Between the trimmed V and J ends, which lost 2 bases and 4 bases, there was a span of 8 bases. The CDR3 DNA reads as TGTGCCAGCAGTTTAAGTAAATCCACTGAAGCTTTCTTT. It encodes CASSLSKSTEAFF.

The chain is built from TRBV2 and TRBJ1-4; D unclear. This CDR3 region has 13 residues. Per the germline V gene, CDR1 is SNHLY and CDR2 is FYNNEI. The V gene lost 8 bases and the J gene lost 4 bases, with 11 bases spanning the gap. CDR3 protein: CASYNALNEKLFF. The CDR3 bases are TGTGCCAGCTATAATGCCCTTAATGAAAAACTGTTTTTT.

This chain joins TRBV15 and TRBJ2-7; D ambiguous. The germline V and J ends were trimmed by 0 bases and 1 base, with 4 bases remaining between them. The CDR3 has 13 amino acids. Germline-derived CDR1 and CDR2 are LNHNV and YYDKDF (reference sequence). CDR3 coding DNA: TGTGCCACCAGCAGAGATCTGTCCTACGAGCAGTACTTC. Residues: CATSRDLSYEQYF. The full variable domain, in which reference TRBV15 and TRBJ2-7 provide the parts outside the CDR3, is DAMVIQNPRYQVTQFGKPVTLSCSQTLNHNVMYWYQQKSSQAPKLLFHYYDKDFNNEADTPDNFQSRRPNTSFCFLDIRSPGLGDTAMYLCATSRDLSYEQYFGPGTRLTVT.

This chain joins TRBV20-1 and TRBJ2-1, with unresolved D. The length of the CDR3 is 12 residues. The V gene's germline CDR1 is DFQATT and CDR2 SNEGSKA (reference sequence). The V and J ends lost 3 bases and 4 bases respectively, with 7 bases between them. This CDR3 is CSASILYNEQFF. CDR3 DNA sequence: TGCAGTGCTAGTATACTATACAATGAGCAGTTCTTC.

This clonotype was detected a few times. V and J are TRBV5-1 and TRBJ2-1; D possibly corresponds to TRBD2 (6 bases). CDR3 length: 15 residues. V lost 2 bases, J lost 0 bases, and 9 bases lay in between. The germline CDR1 and CDR2 sequences are SGHRS and YFSETQ. CDR3 nucleotide sequence: TGCGCCAGCAGCTTCGCGGGACCCTCCTACAATGAGCAGTTCTTC. Amino acids: CASSFAGPSYNEQFF.

This clonotype was observed a few times. The chain is built from TRBV10-3 and TRBJ2-5; maybe TRBD2 (6 bases). The CDR3 is made up of 14 amino acids. V dropped 7 bases and J dropped 5 bases, with 17 bases sitting between them. CDR1 is ENHRY and CDR2 is SYGVKD in the germline V gene. In nucleotides, the CDR3 is TGTGCCATCATGGGTTCCCAGGAGGGGGAGACCCAGTACTTC. Translating gives CAIMGSQEGETQYF.

Of note for this clonotype: One end of the junction fails to match germline, which may point to a read error. The chain links TRBV7-9 to TRBJ2-7; weak D call: TRBD2 (6 bases). Germline CDR1 reads SEHNR; CDR2 reads FQNEAQ (reference sequence). The CDR3 consists of 14 residues. The CDR3 nucleotides read TGTGCCAGCAGCTTAACGGGAGAGGCTTACGAGCAGCACTTC. It yields the protein CASSLTGEAYEQHF.

The CDR3 DNA sequence: TGTGCCAGCAGCTTAGGGGCCCCAAATTCACCCCTCCACTTT. Its translation: CASSLGAPNSPLHF. The V gene is TRBV7-8, the J gene TRBJ1-6; D unresolved. The V and J ends lost 1 base and 7 bases respectively, with 8 bases between them. The CDR3 has 14 amino acids. Germline V gives CDR1 SGHVS, CDR2 FQNEAQ. The variable domain in full, completed from reference TRBV7-8 and TRBJ1-6, reads GAGVSQSPRYKVAKRGQDVALRCDPISGHVSLFWYQQALGQGPEFLTYFQNEAQLDKSGLPSDRFFAERPEGSVSTLKIQRTQQEDSAVYLCASSLGAPNSPLHFGNGTRLTVT.

The CDR3 region has the DNA TGTGCCAGCAGCTCGACCGTTCGGGGAACAGGGCCTAGGAAGGAGACCCAGTACTTC. Translated, it gives CASSSTVRGTGPRKETQYF. The J gene is TRBJ2-5, the V gene TRBV7-9; D possibly corresponds to TRBD1 (6 bases). CDR1 is SEHNR, CDR2 FQNEAQ, per germline (reference sequence). CDR3 length: 19 amino acids. Deletions cut 4 bases from V and 5 bases from J, with 29 bases between.

This CDR3 is CSVLKETQYF. The CDR3 bases are TGCAGCGTATTGAAAGAGACCCAGTACTTC. The chain links TRBV29-1 to TRBJ2-5, with unresolved D. Germline V lookup: CDR1 SQVTM, CDR2 ANQGSEA. The CDR3 covers 10 residues. Deletions cut 6 bases from V and 3 bases from J, with 5 bases between.

As concerns this clonotype: In this CDR3 the conserved last residue, phenylalanine or tryptophan, is missing, so a read error is likely. The rearrangement joins TRBV28 to TRBJ2-7, with TRBD1 identical over 7 bases. In germline, CDR1 is MDHEN, CDR2 SYDVKM. The CDR3 contains 13 residues. V gave up 10 bases and J gave up 1 base; unmatched junction bases: 7. The CDR3 protein is CATWDSASYEQYL. The CDR3 nucleotides read TGTGCCACCTGGGACAGCGCATCCTACGAGCAGTACCTC.

This clonotype showed up just a few times. Sequence at one end of the junction differs from germline and may be a read error. CDR3 DNA: TGTGCCTCGGGCGCGTCCGCAGGCCTTCAAGAGACCCCGTACTTC. Translated, it gives CASGASAGLQETPYF. The V call is TRBV9, the J call TRBJ2-5; D unclear. CDR1 SGDLS and CDR2 YYNGEE come from the germline V gene. The CDR3 extends over 15 amino acids. Full variable domain (rest looked up from reference TRBV9 and TRBJ2-5): DSGVTQTPKHLITATGQRVTLRCSPRSGDLSVYWYQQSLDQGLQFLIQYYNGEERAKGNILERFSAQQFPDLHSELNLSSLELGDSALYFCASGASAGLQETPYFGPGTRLLVL.

In this sample, this clonotype turned up a few times. The V gene is TRBV5-1, the J gene TRBJ1-5; the D is unclear. Per germline, CDR1 SGHRS and CDR2 YFSETQ. The germline V and J ends were trimmed by 0 bases and 7 bases, with 11 bases remaining between them. The CDR3 has 14 amino acids. For the CDR3, the DNA is TGCGCCAGCAGCTTGGGTCTCGATGGGCAGCCCCAGCATTTT. It encodes CASSLGLDGQPQHF.

This rearrangement joins TRBV6-2 or TRBV6-3 to TRBJ2-1, with D perhaps being TRBD1 or TRBD2 (5 bases each). The CDR3 totals 15 residues. Germline CDR1 MNHEY, CDR2 SVGEGT. V was cut by 4 bases and J by 2 bases, with 12 bases left in between. The DNA for the CDR3 is TGTGCCAGCAGTTTTCAGGGAGAGACCTACAATGAGCAGTTCTTC. It is translated as CASSFQGETYNEQFF.

A few counts support this clonotype. The CDR3: CASSLAPLSYNEQFF. The CDR3 DNA is TGTGCCAGCAGCCTGGCCCCGCTATCCTACAATGAGCAGTTCTTC. The V gene is TRBV12-3 or TRBV12-4, the J gene TRBJ2-1; the D is unclear. There are 15 residues in the CDR3. V lost 6 bases to trimming and J lost 1 base, with 13 bases between them.

The rearrangement links TRBV6-5 to TRBJ2-5; D tentatively fits TRBD1 or TRBD2 (5 bases each). The V and J ends lost 0 bases and 9 bases respectively, with 20 bases between them. The CDR3 totals 16 residues. The germline gives CDR1 MNHEY, CDR2 SVGAGI. In DNA, the CDR3 is TGTGCCAGCAGTTACTCGACCCCTACGCAGGGCGGGTCCCAGTACTTC. This codes for CASSYSTPTQGGSQYF.